The 31 T cell receptor beta chains below were found in one sample sequenced in a study of cytomegalovirus exposure and HLA in healthy donors. Use of 60 Vbeta and 13 Jbeta primers characterized the PCR. Libraries were prepared by immunoSEQ multiplex PCR; TCRdb keeps only in-frame clonotypes and omits some of them. The data show about 120,000 clones, approximately 78% seen once. The sequencing input was PBMCs. These receptor sequences come from a man aged 40-55 years in good health and CMV-seronegative.

The CDR3 DNA reads as TGTGCCAGCAGCGTAGACGGTTATGGCTACACCTTC. Encoded protein: CASSVDGYGYTF. The chain carries TRBV9 and TRBJ1-2, with D uncertain. Trimming took off 0 bases at V and 5 bases at J, with 5 bases between the two ends. The length of the CDR3 is 12 residues. The germline V gene has CDR1 SGDLS and CDR2 YYNGEE.

The V call is TRBV4-3, the J call TRBJ2-2; D gene ambiguous. The CDR3 totals 14 residues. Trimming pared 0 bases from V and 5 bases from J, leaving 7 bases between. CDR1 LGHNA and CDR2 YSLEER come from the germline V gene. DNA of the CDR3: TGCGCCAGCAGCCAAGATCGGCGGACCGGGGAGCTGTTTTTT. Amino acid sequence: CASSQDRRTGELFF.

This clone was counted a single time. The chain uses TRBV6-6 and TRBJ2-4, with 7 bases fitting TRBD1. This CDR3 has 14 residues. The germline CDR1 and CDR2 sequences are MNHNY and SVGAGI (reference sequence). The junction had 7 bases not matched to a gene; V was cut back by 6 bases and J by 5 bases. The chain's CDR3 is CASSSGQVENIQYF. CDR3 in DNA: TGTGCCAGCAGCTCAGGACAGGTAGAAAACATTCAGTACTTC.

The CDR3 region is CASSFSGGGGYEQYF. In DNA form, the CDR3 reads TGTGCCAGCAGCTTCAGCGGGGGCGGAGGATACGAGCAGTACTTC. The chain employs TRBV7-2 and TRBJ2-7; 8 bases map to TRBD2. The CDR3 covers 15 residues. The germline CDR1 and CDR2 sequences are SGHTA and FQGNSA. The V and J ends lost 3 bases and 4 bases, in that order; junction bases with no gene match: 8.

V usage is TRBV28 and J usage is TRBJ1-3; D is undetermined. Trimming left V 6 bases short and J 2 bases short, with 8 bases between. The germline V gene has CDR1 MDHEN and CDR2 SYDVKM. The CDR3 consists of 13 residues. In DNA, the CDR3 is TGTGCCAGCAGGGGCCAGGCTGGAAACACCATATATTTT. Translation gives CASRGQAGNTIYF.

This rearrangement joins TRBV4-3 to TRBJ2-3, with TRBD2 matching over 12 bases. The CDR3 extends over 19 amino acids. Germline V gene lookup returns CDR1 LGHNA and CDR2 YSLEER. The V and J ends lost 1 base and 5 bases, in that order; junction bases with no gene match: 13. The CDR3 loop is CASSQGFVTSGGVEDTQYF. The CDR3 bases are TGCGCCAGCAGCCAAGGGTTCGTGACTAGCGGGGGAGTTGAAGATACGCAGTATTTT.

This clone was picked up one time. The chain joins TRBV7-2 to TRBJ1-1, with D possibly being TRBD1 (6 bases). Trimming pared 5 bases from V and 6 bases from J, leaving 16 bases between. Germline CDR1 and CDR2: SGHTA and FQGNSA. CDR3 length: 14 residues. The CDR3 protein is CASSPQLGAAEAFF. In DNA form, the CDR3 reads TGTGCCAGCAGCCCCCAGCTGGGGGCCGCTGAAGCTTTCTTT.

The rearrangement uses TRBV27 and TRBJ2-1; the match to TRBD2 covers 14 bases. CDR3 length: 18 amino acids. Germline lookup yields CDR1 MNHEY and CDR2 SMNVEV (reference sequence). The trim removed 5 bases at V and 9 bases at J, leaving 15 bases unmatched. The CDR3, as DNA: TGTGCCAGCAGTCACGGAGGGTCGGGACTAGCGGGAGTTGGTGAGCAGTTCTTC. It translates to CASSHGGSGLAGVGEQFF.

This clone was detected only a few times. At one end the junction does not follow the germline gene, possibly because of a read error. This chain links TRBV6-6 with TRBJ2-4; 8 bases are a match to TRBD1. This CDR3 contains 12 residues. Looked up from germline, CDR1 is MNHNY and CDR2 is SVGAGI (reference sequence). The CDR3 DNA follows: TGTGCCAGCAGTTACCCTGGACAGGGCGAGTGCTTC. Its translation: CASSYPGQGECF.

In this sample, this clone turned up a few times. This rearrangement joins TRBV4-3 to TRBJ1-2, with D perhaps matching TRBD1 (6 bases). The CDR3 runs 14 residues. CDR1 is LGHNA, CDR2 YSLEER, per germline. The ends were cut back, 2 bases at V and 1 base at J, with 8 bases in the middle. This CDR3 reads CASSQPGHNYGYTF. DNA for the CDR3: TGCGCCAGCAGCCAACCGGGACATAACTATGGCTACACCTTC.

The chain combines TRBV5-5 with TRBJ2-1; 9 bases are shared with TRBD2. The CDR3 is made up of 13 amino acids. Trimming at V came to 6 bases and at J to 5 bases, leaving 3 bases not matched to a gene. CDR1 is SGHKS, CDR2 YYEKEE, per germline (reference sequence). CDR3 nucleotide sequence: TGTGCCAGCACTGGACTAGCGAACAATGAGCAGTTCTTC. It is translated as CASTGLANNEQFF.

The chain employs TRBV5-4 and TRBJ2-3; D unresolved. This CDR3 is 14 amino acids long. The germline CDR1 and CDR2 sequences are SGHNT and YYREEE (reference sequence). Deletions cut 0 bases from V and 4 bases from J, with 9 bases between. CDR3 bases: TGTGCCAGCAGCTTGGGGCAGGTTTCAGATACGCAGTATTTT. This gives the protein CASSLGQVSDTQYF.

J is TRBJ1-1 and V is TRBV30; D not resolved. V shed 3 bases and J shed 5 bases, with 19 bases lying between them. The germline V gene encodes CDR1 GTSNPN and CDR2 SVGIG (reference sequence). CDR3 size: 15 residues. This CDR3 reads CAWRHDRGRDTEAFF. DNA of the CDR3: TGTGCCTGGAGACACGATCGGGGTAGGGATACTGAAGCTTTCTTT.

The V gene is TRBV7-2, the J gene TRBJ2-7, with 14 nucleotides matching TRBD2. Losses at the gene ends were 5 bases for V and 6 bases for J; bases not matched to a gene: 12. The CDR3 runs 17 residues. Germline V gene sequence: CDR1 SGHTA, CDR2 FQGNSA. CDR3 nucleotide sequence: TGTGCCAGCAGCCGTGGACTAGCGGGAGGTCCCATTGCCGAGCAGTACTTC. Its translation is CASSRGLAGGPIAEQYF.

The CDR3 spells CASGQNYNEQFF. The CDR3 DNA is TGTGCCAGTGGACAGAACTACAATGAGCAGTTCTTC. The chain has TRBV19 and TRBJ2-1, with a weak D call TRBD1 (6 bases). Germline V gene data show CDR1 as LNHDA and CDR2 as SQIVND (reference sequence). The CDR3 totals 12 residues. Trimming took 8 bases from V and 3 from J, leaving 8 bases between them.

This clone was found once. The rearrangement links TRBV6-6 to TRBJ1-5; tentatively, D is TRBD1 (5 bases). This CDR3 has 16 amino acids. Trimming cost V 0 bases and J 3 bases, with 12 bases left between them. Germline V gene lookup returns CDR1 MNHNY and CDR2 SVGAGI (reference sequence). CDR3: CASSYSRSRDNQPQHF. The CDR3 coding sequence is TGTGCCAGCAGTTACTCGAGGAGCAGGGACAATCAGCCCCAGCATTTT.

The chain is built from TRBV5-1 and TRBJ2-1; D is unclear. V was cut by 0 bases and J by 0 bases, with 10 bases left in between. The germline V gene encodes CDR1 SGHRS and CDR2 YFSETQ. The CDR3 has 16 residues. The CDR3 nucleotides are TGCGCCAGCAGCTTGGCCGGTAGGAGCTCCTACAATGAGCAGTTCTTC. This codes for CASSLAGRSSYNEQFF.

Note on this clone: A junction boundary mismatches the germline segment, possibly from a read error. This chain connects TRBV7-3 to TRBJ2-6, with 7 positions matching TRBD2. The germline V gene has CDR1 SGHTA and CDR2 FQGTGA. The CDR3 runs 15 residues. The CDR3 coding sequence is TGTGCCAGCAGCCCGCGGGGGTCCGGGGCCAACGGCCTGACTTTC. Encoded protein: CASSPRGSGANGLTF.

The chain is built from TRBV18 and TRBJ1-5; D not certain. The CDR3 extends over 13 amino acids. Germline V CDR1 and CDR2: KGHSH, LQKENI. V lost 0 bases and J 6 bases, leaving 6 bases between the germline ends. CDR3 in amino acids: CASSPPTVQPQHF. DNA of the CDR3: TGTGCCAGCTCACCACCGACTGTTCAGCCCCAGCATTTT. Combining the CDR3 with reference TRBV18 and TRBJ1-5 gives the whole variable domain NAGVMQNPRHLVRRRGQEARLRCSPMKGHSHVYWYRQLPEEGLKFMVYLQKENIIDESGMPKERFSAEFPKEGPSILRIQQVVRGDSAAYFCASSPPTVQPQHFGDGTRLSIL.

This clone showed up just a few times. The chain recombines TRBV4-3 with TRBJ1-4, with unresolved D. Germline lookup yields CDR1 LGHNA and CDR2 YSLEER. Trimming stripped 1 base from V and 5 bases from J, with 11 bases between. This CDR3 comprises 15 residues. DNA for the CDR3: TGCGCCAGCAGCCAAGTTACCAGGTTAAATGAAAAACTGTTTTTT. It specifies CASSQVTRLNEKLFF.

The gene calls are TRBV27 and TRBJ2-7, with D tentatively TRBD2 (6 bases). Germline loops: CDR1 MNHEY, CDR2 SMNVEV (reference sequence). V lost 4 bases and J lost 2, with 15 bases in between. This CDR3 spans 15 amino acids. CDR3 region: CASSYQTGLTYEQYF. CDR3 DNA sequence: TGTGCCAGCAGTTACCAGACGGGACTGACCTACGAGCAGTACTTC.

This clone appeared once. V and J are TRBV12-5 and TRBJ1-4, with a tentative D call TRBD1 (6 bases). Trimming stripped 5 bases from V and 5 bases from J, with 12 bases between. CDR1 LGHNT and CDR2 FRNRAP come from the germline V gene. CDR3 length equals 14 residues. CDR3 sequence: CASGQGQTNEKLFF. The CDR3 bases are TGTGCTAGTGGTCAAGGACAGACGAATGAAAAACTGTTTTTT.

The gene calls are TRBV15 and TRBJ2-4; TRBD2 matches at 14 bases. This CDR3 has 16 amino acids. V lost 3 bases to trimming and J lost 12 bases; unmatched junction nucleotides: 10. CDR1 and CDR2 from the germline V gene are LNHNV and YYDKDF (reference sequence). As DNA, the CDR3 is TGTGCCACCAGCAGCGGGACTAGCGGGGGTATTGACAGTCAGTACTTC. This codes for CATSSGTSGGIDSQYF.

The gene calls are TRBV18 and TRBJ1-4, with a tentative D call TRBD1 (5 bases). This CDR3 is built from 16 residues. CDR1 is KGHSH, CDR2 LQKENI, per germline. Trimming took off 3 bases at V and 0 bases at J, with 11 bases between the two ends. The CDR3 reads CASSPIRQSTNEKLFF. DNA of the CDR3: TGTGCCAGCTCACCCATACGACAGTCAACTAATGAAAAACTGTTTTTT.

The J gene is TRBJ1-6, the V gene TRBV30; 10 bases agree with TRBD1. CDR3 length: 15 amino acids. The junction had 9 bases not matched to a gene; V was cut back by 3 bases and J by 10 bases. In germline, CDR1 is GTSNPN, CDR2 SVGIG (reference sequence). CDR3 region: CAWRSGQGSNSPLHF. CDR3 nucleotides: TGTGCCTGGAGATCGGGACAGGGGAGTAACTCACCCCTCCACTTT. Using reference TRBV30 and TRBJ1-6 for the parts outside the CDR3, the full variable domain is SQTIHQWPATLVQPVGSPLSLECTVEGTSNPNLYWYRQAAGRGLQLLFYSVGIGQISSEVPQNLSASRPQDRQFILSSKKLLLSDSGFYLCAWRSGQGSNSPLHFGNGTRLTVT.

The chain couples TRBV7-6 to TRBJ1-6; TRBD1 agrees at 7 bases. The germline CDR1 and CDR2 sequences are SGHVS and FNYEAQ. The V gene end was trimmed by 0 bases and the J gene end by 7 bases; junction bases not matched to a gene: 9. The CDR3 runs 17 residues. The CDR3 loop is CASSLAPGTVGNSPLHF. The CDR3 DNA sequence: TGTGCCAGCAGCTTAGCTCCTGGGACAGTCGGGAATTCACCCCTCCACTTT. Looking up the rest from reference TRBV7-6 and TRBJ1-6 gives the full variable domain: GAGVSQSPRYKVTKRGQDVALRCDPISGHVSLYWYRQALGQGPEFLTYFNYEAQQDKSGLPNDRFSAERPEGSISTLTIQRTEQRDSAMYRCASSLAPGTVGNSPLHFGNGTRLTVT.

The chain links TRBV2 to TRBJ2-7; 8 bases line up with TRBD1. The junction had 6 bases not matched to a gene; V was cut back by 7 bases and J by 1 base. This CDR3 is built from 14 residues. The germline V gene encodes CDR1 SNHLY and CDR2 FYNNEI. As DNA, the CDR3 is TGTGCCAGCAAAATCGGACAGGGTTCCTACGAGCAGTACTTC. It translates to CASKIGQGSYEQYF.

V and J are TRBV2 and TRBJ1-6; TRBD1 is a possible D gene (6 bases). V was trimmed by 4 bases and J by 6 bases, leaving 13 bases between them. The germline CDR1 and CDR2 sequences are SNHLY and FYNNEI. The CDR3 sequence is 15 residues long. CDR3 in DNA: TGTGCCAGCAGTGGCTCGACAGGCGGTAATTCACCCCTCCACTTT. Protein sequence: CASSGSTGGNSPLHF.

Regarding this clone: The identical CDR3 is also encoded by other nucleotide sequences in the sample. The genes are TRBV14 and TRBJ2-2; tentative D call: TRBD2 (5 bases). Per the germline V gene, CDR1 is SGHDN and CDR2 is FVKESK. This CDR3 region has 15 residues. Trimming took off 1 base at V and 5 bases at J, with 11 bases between the two ends. For the CDR3, the DNA is TGTGCCAGCAGCCAAGGCGCGGGTGGAACCGGGGAGCTGTTTTTT. Its protein product is CASSQGAGGTGELFF.

The genes are TRBV27 and TRBJ2-5, with D hard to call. The CDR3 contains 14 residues. The V end lost 6 bases, the J end lost 2 bases, and 13 bases lay between the germline ends. Germline values: CDR1 MNHEY, CDR2 SMNVEV (reference sequence). The CDR3 region is CASSTRAVQETQYF. The CDR3 DNA reads TGTGCCAGCAGCACCCGTGCGGTACAAGAGACCCAGTACTTC.

The chain couples TRBV5-1 to TRBJ1-1, with 11 bases matching TRBD1. CDR3 size: 15 residues. The V gene end was trimmed by 4 bases and the J gene end by 3 bases; junction bases not matched to a gene: 5. The germline CDR1 and CDR2 sequences are SGHRS and YFSETQ. CDR3 sequence reads: CASSGPGQGDTEAFF. The CDR3 coding sequence is TGCGCCAGCAGCGGACCGGGACAGGGGGACACTGAAGCTTTCTTT.